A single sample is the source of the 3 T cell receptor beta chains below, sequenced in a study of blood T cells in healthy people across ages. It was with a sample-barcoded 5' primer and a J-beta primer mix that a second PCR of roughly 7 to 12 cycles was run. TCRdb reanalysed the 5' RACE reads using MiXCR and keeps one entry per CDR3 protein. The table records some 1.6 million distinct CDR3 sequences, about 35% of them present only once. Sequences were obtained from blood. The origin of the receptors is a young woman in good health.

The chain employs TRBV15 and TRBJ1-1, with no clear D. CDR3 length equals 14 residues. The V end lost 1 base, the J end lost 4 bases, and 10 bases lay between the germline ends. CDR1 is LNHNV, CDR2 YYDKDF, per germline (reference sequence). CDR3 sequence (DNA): TGTGCCACCAGCAGAGCCCCGAGAGGCACTGAAGCTTTCTTT. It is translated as CATSRAPRGTEAFF. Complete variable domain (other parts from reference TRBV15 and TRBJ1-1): DAMVIQNPRYQVTQFGKPVTLSCSQTLNHNVMYWYQQKSSQAPKLLFHYYDKDFNNEADTPDNFQSRRPNTSFCFLDIRSPGLGDTAMYLCATSRAPRGTEAFFGQGTRLTVV.

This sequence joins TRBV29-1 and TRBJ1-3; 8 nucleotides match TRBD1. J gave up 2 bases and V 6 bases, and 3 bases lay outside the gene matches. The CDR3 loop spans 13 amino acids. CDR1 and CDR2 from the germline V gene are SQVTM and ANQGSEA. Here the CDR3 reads CSVKDRAGNTIYF. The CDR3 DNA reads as TGCAGCGTGAAGGACAGGGCTGGAAACACCATATATTTT.

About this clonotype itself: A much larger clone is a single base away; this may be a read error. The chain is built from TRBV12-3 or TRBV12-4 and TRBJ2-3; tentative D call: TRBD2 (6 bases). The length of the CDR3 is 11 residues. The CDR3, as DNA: TGTGCCAGTCTGCGGGGAGATACGCGGTATTTT. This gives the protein CASLRGDTRYF.